Following are 9 T cell receptor beta chains from one sample sequenced in a study of T-cell reconstitution after alpha-beta-depleted transplantation in children listed by TCRdb under 2016. The receptor library was made with PCR. The reads were generated on an Illumina HiSeq 2500. TCR libraries were prepared with molecular barcoding, using unique molecular identifiers to normalize TCRbeta repertoire quantification. TCRdb applied fastp at Q25 and MiXCR to the public reads, then kept only in-frame beta chains. Each CDR3 protein gets just one entry, which takes the most common genes and DNA from the rows behind it. This sample has hundreds of thousands of distinct CDR3 sequences in its table, and 10% to 15% of those were observed once. 2.2% of the sample goes to the ten largest clones. The treatment or condition label here, explained by the study, means: allogeneic hematopoietic cell transplantation with graft depleted of TCRalphabeta T cells and CD19 B cells.

The material sequenced was PBMCs, mostly from graft donor cells, taken 360 days after TCRalphabeta/CD19-depleted stem cell transplant. The receptor source for this set is a male patient between 5 and 17 years old who had a stem cell transplant for acute myeloid leukemia, so the T cells may come from the graft donor.

This clonotype was counted between two and nine times. V gene TRBV20-1 combines with J gene TRBJ2-3, with 9 bases aligning to TRBD2. Per germline, CDR1 DFQATT and CDR2 SNEGSKA (reference sequence). This CDR3 comprises 16 residues. The V segment lost 1 base and the J segment 2 bases; nucleotides outside the gene matches: 7. The CDR3 here is CSARVETSGYTDTQYF. CDR3 DNA sequence: TGCAGTGCTAGAGTGGAGACTAGCGGATACACAGATACGCAGTATTTT.

The gene calls are TRBV6-5 and TRBJ2-7, with a weak D call TRBD2 (5 bases). V lost 2 bases and J 3 bases, leaving 14 bases between the germline ends. CDR1 and CDR2 from the germline V gene are MNHEY and SVGAGI. This CDR3 has 15 amino acids. CDR3 sequence reads: CASSYGLAYDYEQYF. The CDR3 nucleotides are TGTGCCAGCAGTTACGGCCTAGCCTATGACTACGAGCAGTACTTC.

V is TRBV19 and J is TRBJ2-3; a weak D match, TRBD1 (6 bases). Germline CDR1 reads LNHDA; CDR2 reads SQIVND (reference sequence). The CDR3 contains 15 residues. With 5 bases removed from V and 2 bases from J, the gap between germline ends came to 14 bases. CDR3 sequence: CASSQVRDTTDTQYF. The CDR3 DNA reads as TGTGCCAGTAGTCAGGTCCGGGACACCACAGATACGCAGTATTTT.

The chain employs TRBV3-1 and TRBJ2-5; D is ambiguous. V lost 0 bases, J lost 1 base, and 6 bases lay in between. The CDR3 runs to 14 residues. Germline CDR1 and CDR2: LGHDT and YNNKEL (reference sequence). CDR3 nucleotides: TGTGCCAGCAGCCAAGAGCATGGCCAAGAGACCCAGTACTTC. It encodes CASSQEHGQETQYF.

This clonotype was picked up a small number of times. The chain combines TRBV28 with TRBJ2-6; 7 nucleotides align to TRBD2. Unmatched junction bases numbered 5, after V lost 2 bases and J lost 4 bases. CDR1 is MDHEN and CDR2 is SYDVKM in the germline V gene. CDR3 length equals 16 residues. For the CDR3, the DNA is TGTGCCAGCAGTTTACTTCGGGGGGTCGGGGCCAACGTCCTGACTTTC. Translated, it gives CASSLLRGVGANVLTF. The full variable domain, with the rest looked up from reference TRBV28 and TRBJ2-6, is DVKVTQSSRYLVKRTGEKVFLECVQDMDHENMFWYRQDPGLGLRLIYFSYDVKMKEKGDIPEGYSVSREKKERFSLILESASTNQTSMYLCASSLLRGVGANVLTFGAGSRLTVL.

The sample holds many counts of this clonotype. The chain employs TRBV28 and TRBJ2-1; the match to TRBD2 covers 11 bases. The germline gives CDR1 MDHEN, CDR2 SYDVKM. V lost 5 bases to trimming and J lost 0 bases; unmatched junction nucleotides: 12. This CDR3 region has 19 residues. CDR3 in amino acids: CASSIAGGPFRSSYNEQFF. For the CDR3, the DNA is TGTGCCAGCAGTATAGCGGGAGGGCCTTTTCGGAGCTCCTACAATGAGCAGTTCTTC.

This clonotype was counted ten times or more. This rearrangement joins TRBV6-5 to TRBJ2-7; the D gene is possibly TRBD1 (5 bases). Trimming took 4 bases from V and 4 from J, leaving 11 bases between them. Germline V gene sequence: CDR1 MNHEY, CDR2 SVGAGI. The CDR3 has 13 amino acids. CDR3 DNA: TGTGCCAGCAGTTCCTACAGGCTATACGAGCAGTACTTC. This gives the protein CASSSYRLYEQYF.

The V and J genes are TRBV11-3 and TRBJ2-1; D not certain. This CDR3 contains 13 residues. The germline V gene has CDR1 SGHNT and CDR2 YENEEA. The ends were cut back, 0 bases at V and 9 bases at J, with 9 bases in the middle. CDR3 coding DNA: TGTGCCAGCAGCTTAGATCGGGCTGGTGAGCAGTTCTTC. Its protein product is CASSLDRAGEQFF.

This clonotype showed up just a few times. This chain links TRBV20-1 with TRBJ2-1, with D possibly being TRBD2 (5 bases). Germline loops: CDR1 DFQATT, CDR2 SNEGSKA (reference sequence). The CDR3 covers 13 residues. The V end lost 4 bases, the J end lost 4 bases, and 11 bases lay between the germline ends. This chain's CDR3 is CSAKGEGYNEQFF. DNA for the CDR3: TGCAGTGCTAAGGGTGAGGGTTACAATGAGCAGTTCTTC.